The 10 T cell receptor beta chains presented below share a single source sample, sequenced in a study of cytomegalovirus exposure and HLA in healthy donors. Both 60 Vbeta primers and 13 Jbeta primers went into the PCR. Libraries were prepared by immunoSEQ multiplex PCR; TCRdb keeps only in-frame clonotypes and omits some of them. Among some 95,000 clones listed, 69% were seen once. The specimen was PBMCs. The receptors originated from a female donor in good health and CMV-seronegative.

The chain recombines TRBV30 with TRBJ1-5; D remains unclear. This CDR3 is 13 amino acids long. V was cut by 2 bases and J by 6 bases, with 11 bases left in between. CDR1 GTSNPN and CDR2 SVGIG come from the germline V gene (reference sequence). The CDR3 protein is CAWSKLGGQPQHF. DNA for the CDR3: TGTGCCTGGAGTAAACTGGGAGGTCAGCCCCAGCATTTT.

The rearrangement links TRBV4-3 to TRBJ2-3; 7 bases are shared with TRBD1. The germline CDR1 and CDR2 sequences are LGHNA and YSLEER. The CDR3 is made up of 15 amino acids. V dropped 4 bases and J dropped 0; count of bases not matched to a gene: 4. The CDR3 DNA sequence: TGCGCCAGCAGCCGGACAGGAGCTAGCACAGATACGCAGTATTTT. Protein product: CASSRTGASTDTQYF.

The genes are TRBV6-4 and TRBJ2-1; 9 nucleotides agree with TRBD1. The J segment lost 7 bases and the V segment lost 2 bases, leaving 6 bases of the junction unmatched. The CDR3 has 15 residues. The V gene's germline CDR1 is MRHNA and CDR2 SNTAGT. The CDR3 loop reads CASSDATGGGNEQFF. CDR3 DNA sequence: TGTGCCAGCAGTGACGCGACAGGGGGGGGGAATGAGCAGTTCTTC.

This clone was found a few times. The rearrangement uses TRBV28 and TRBJ2-5; 7 bases line up with TRBD1. CDR1 and CDR2 from the germline V gene are MDHEN and SYDVKM. V was clipped by 6 bases and J by 3 bases; unmatched bases: 7. This CDR3 is built from 14 residues. CDR3 region: CASSLGGREETQYF. CDR3 DNA: TGTGCCAGCAGCCTAGGGGGCCGCGAAGAGACCCAGTACTTC.

CDR3 loop: CASGQGTFQDQPQHF. The DNA for the CDR3 is TGTGCCAGCGGACAGGGTACCTTCCAGGATCAGCCCCAGCATTTT. The chain recombines TRBV28 with TRBJ1-5, with 8 positions matching TRBD1. Looked up from germline, CDR1 is MDHEN and CDR2 is SYDVKM. With 8 bases clipped from V and 5 bases from J, the junction kept 11 bases outside the gene matches. This CDR3 region has 15 residues. Based on the CDR3 plus reference TRBV28 and TRBJ1-5, the full variable domain is DVKVTQSSRYLVKRTGEKVFLECVQDMDHENMFWYRQDPGLGLRLIYFSYDVKMKEKGDIPEGYSVSREKKERFSLILESASTNQTSMYLCASGQGTFQDQPQHFGDGTRLSIL.

J is TRBJ2-1 and V is TRBV2, with D maybe TRBD2 (6 bases). Germline V gene sequence: CDR1 SNHLY, CDR2 FYNNEI. CDR3 length: 12 amino acids. The V end lost 6 bases, the J end lost 5 bases, and 8 bases lay between the germline ends. CDR3 loop: CASRGLDNEQFF. CDR3 bases: TGTGCCAGCAGGGGACTTGACAATGAGCAGTTCTTC.

The V call is TRBV18, the J call TRBJ2-2; TRBD2 agrees at 8 bases. Germline CDR1 and CDR2: KGHSH and LQKENI. The CDR3 has 16 residues. After removal of 1 base from V and 4 bases from J, the junction contained 5 bases not matched to a gene. DNA for the CDR3: TGTGCCAGCTCACCACTTGCGGGAGGACCCACCGGGGAGCTGTTTTTT. It yields the protein CASSPLAGGPTGELFF.

The chain joins TRBV6-6 to TRBJ2-1; 8 positions agree with TRBD1. This CDR3 is 14 amino acids long. Trimming at V came to 4 bases and at J to 7 bases, leaving 6 bases not matched to a gene. From germline, CDR1 is MNHNY and CDR2 SVGAGI (reference sequence). The CDR3 spells CASSLDRERNEQFF. The CDR3 DNA is TGTGCCAGCAGTTTGGACAGGGAGAGGAATGAGCAGTTCTTC.

In this sample, this clone turned up a few times. The chain has TRBV6-5 and TRBJ2-1; weak D call: TRBD1 (6 bases). The CDR3 contains 15 residues. Germline assignment: CDR1 MNHEY and CDR2 SVGAGI. The V end was cut by 2 bases, the J end by 7 bases, with 15 bases between. The CDR3 sequence is CASSYGGLQINEQFF. The CDR3, as DNA: TGTGCCAGCAGTTACGGGGGCCTCCAGATTAATGAGCAGTTCTTC.

V gene TRBV28 combines with J gene TRBJ1-4; D ambiguous. This CDR3 contains 14 residues. With 4 bases removed from V and 8 bases from J, the gap between germline ends came to 14 bases. Germline CDR1 is MDHEN and CDR2 is SYDVKM. The CDR3 spells CASSSGRVREKLFF. The CDR3 DNA reads as TGTGCCAGCAGTTCGGGGAGGGTTAGGGAAAAACTGTTTTTT.